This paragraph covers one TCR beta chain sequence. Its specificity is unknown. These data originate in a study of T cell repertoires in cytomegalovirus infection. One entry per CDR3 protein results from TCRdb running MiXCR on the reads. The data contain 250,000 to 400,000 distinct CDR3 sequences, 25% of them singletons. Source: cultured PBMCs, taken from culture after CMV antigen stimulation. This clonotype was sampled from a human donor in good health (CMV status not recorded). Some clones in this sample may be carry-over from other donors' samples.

The CDR3 protein is CSASEDYEQYF. CDR3 DNA: TGCAGTGCTAGTGAAGACTACGAGCAGTACTTC. The J gene is TRBJ2-7, the V gene TRBV20-1; no reliable D call. Trimming removed 3 bases at V and 3 bases at J, with 6 bases between. The germline V gene encodes CDR1 DFQATT and CDR2 SNEGSKA (reference sequence). CDR3 length: 11 residues.